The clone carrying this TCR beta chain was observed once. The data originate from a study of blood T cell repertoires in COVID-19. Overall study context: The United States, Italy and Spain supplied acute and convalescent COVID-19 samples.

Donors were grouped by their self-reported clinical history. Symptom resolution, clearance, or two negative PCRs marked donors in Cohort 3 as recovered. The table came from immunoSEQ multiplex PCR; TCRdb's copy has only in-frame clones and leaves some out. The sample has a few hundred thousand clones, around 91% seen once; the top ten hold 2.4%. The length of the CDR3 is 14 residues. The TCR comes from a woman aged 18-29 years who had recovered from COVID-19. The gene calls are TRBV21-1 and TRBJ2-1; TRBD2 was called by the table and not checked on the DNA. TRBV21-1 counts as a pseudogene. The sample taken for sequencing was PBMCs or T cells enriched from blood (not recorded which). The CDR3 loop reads CASSIRGAYNEQFF. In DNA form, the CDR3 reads TGTGCCAGCAGCATTCGGGGGGCTTACAATGAGCAGTTCTTC.